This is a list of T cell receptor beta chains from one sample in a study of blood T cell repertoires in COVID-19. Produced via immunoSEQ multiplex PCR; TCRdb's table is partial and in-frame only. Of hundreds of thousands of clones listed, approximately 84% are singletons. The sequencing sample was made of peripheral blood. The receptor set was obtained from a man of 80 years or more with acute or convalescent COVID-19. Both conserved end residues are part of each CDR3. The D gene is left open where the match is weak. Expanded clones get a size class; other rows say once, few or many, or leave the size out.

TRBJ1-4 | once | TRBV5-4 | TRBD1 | CASSLGQGSFNEKLFF | TGTGCCAGCAGCTTGGGACAGGGGTCGTTTAATGAAAAACTGTTTTTT
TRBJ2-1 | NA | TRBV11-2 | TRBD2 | CASSLNPSGNPYNEQFF | TGTGCCAGCAGCTTAAATCCTAGCGGGAACCCCTACAATGAGCAGTTCTTC
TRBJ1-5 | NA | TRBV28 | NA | CASSLRYQPQHF | TGTGCCAGCAGTTTGAGGTATCAGCCCCAGCATTTT
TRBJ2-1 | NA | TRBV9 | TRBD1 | CASSVNRGESEQFF | TGTGCCAGCAGCGTTAACAGGGGGGAGAGTGAGCAGTTCTTC
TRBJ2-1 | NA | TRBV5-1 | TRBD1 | CASSAPIGTGTNNEQFF | TGCGCCAGCAGCGCACCGATAGGGACAGGTACGAACAATGAGCAGTTCTTC
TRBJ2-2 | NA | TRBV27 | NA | CASSYIRNTGELFF | TGTGCCAGCAGTTATATCAGGAACACCGGGGAGCTGTTTTTT
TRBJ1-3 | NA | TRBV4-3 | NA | CASSQDPTLPGISGNTIYF | TGCGCCAGCAGCCAAGATCCCACCTTACCGGGTATATCTGGAAACACCATATATTTT
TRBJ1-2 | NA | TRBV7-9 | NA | CASSLAGSTGFYGYTF | TGTGCCAGCAGCTTAGCGGGGTCCACAGGCTTCTATGGCTACACCTTC
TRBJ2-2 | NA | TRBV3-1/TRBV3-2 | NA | CALTETGELFF | TGTGCATTGACTGAAACCGGGGAGCTGTTTTTT
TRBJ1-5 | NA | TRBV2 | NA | CASSVTGYSNQPQHF | TGTGCCAGCAGTGTAACGGGGTATAGCAATCAGCCCCAGCATTTT
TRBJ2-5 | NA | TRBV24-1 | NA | CATSVHPGGGQETQYF | TGTGCCACCAGCGTTCACCCAGGGGGAGGCCAAGAGACCCAGTACTTC
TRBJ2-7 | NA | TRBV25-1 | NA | CASSARGNHEQYF | TGTGCCAGCAGCGCGAGGGGGAACCACGAGCAGTACTTC
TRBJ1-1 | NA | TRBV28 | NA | CASRAQGSRGGAFF | TGTGCCAGCAGAGCCCAAGGGTCCCGCGGGGGAGCTTTCTTT
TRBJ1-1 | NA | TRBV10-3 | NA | CATGDSSAGSAFF | TGTGCCACCGGAGACAGCTCTGCGGGATCAGCTTTCTTT